What follows describes a single T cell receptor (beta chain). Its antigen is unidentified. Other DNA sequences in the same sample also yield this CDR3. These data belong to a study of CD8+ T cells in alopecia areata. Whole-study context: Patients in the treated group were given tofacitinib by mouth, 5 to 10 mg twice a day.

Study conclusions and caveats: Clonality was higher in lesional than normal scalp, especially in alopecia totalis/universalis. Normal skin contains resident alphabeta T cells, and these are also sequenced in scalp samples.

Alopecia areata patients gave lesional scalp punch biopsies and peripheral blood samples. CDR3 length: 13 residues. V lost 3 bases, J lost 4 bases, and 8 bases lay in between. The V gene's germline CDR1 is SGHDT and CDR2 YYEEEE. The sequencing template was cDNA reverse transcribed from extracted RNA. The table came from immunoSEQ multiplex PCR; TCRdb's copy has only in-frame clones and leaves some out. The sample yields fewer than 200,000 clones, roughly 70% seen once. The receptor's source is a human donor with alopecia areata. The rearrangement links TRBV5-6 to TRBJ1-5, with D tentatively TRBD1 (6 bases). The material was CD8+ T cells sorted from blood, obtained at week 0. Written as DNA, the CDR3 is TGTGCCAGCAGCTACACAGGGAATCAGCCCCAGCATTTT. Its protein product is CASSYTGNQPQHF.